This T cell receptor (beta chain) was sequenced in a study of early T cells in non-severe SARS-CoV-2 infection. Study as a whole: It was bulk RNA from unsorted whole blood that was sequenced, and the chains were unpaired. Study-level results: VDJdb matching, biased toward anti-spike CD8 responses, missed private and CD4 specificities.

Trimming cost V 5 bases and J 4 bases; bases outside gene matches: 4. CDR1 is SGHTA, CDR2 FQGTGA, per germline. CDR3 length: 13 amino acids. This clonotype was seen many times. No antigen is known for it. Individual cDNA molecules each received unique molecular identifiers attached to them. One entry per CDR3 protein results from TCRdb running MiXCR on the 5' RACE reads. The sample records 77,000 or so distinct CDR3 sequences, roughly 15% being singletons. The source is an adult who was a healthcare worker with PCR-confirmed SARS-CoV-2 infection or an uninfected control (not recorded which). The J gene is TRBJ2-5, the V gene TRBV7-3, with TRBD1 matching 7 bases. This specimen consisted of whole blood, obtained at baseline. The CDR3 here is CASSRGQSETQYF. CDR3 in DNA: TGTGCCAGCAGCCGGGGACAGTCAGAGACCCAGTACTTC.